Below, 24 T cell receptor beta chains from the same sample are listed, as sequenced in a study of cytomegalovirus exposure and HLA in healthy donors. PCR employed 60 Vbeta and 13 Jbeta primers. Libraries were prepared by immunoSEQ multiplex PCR; TCRdb keeps only in-frame clonotypes and omits some of them. The sample gives hundreds of thousands of clones, around 89% of which show up once; roughly 1% is in the top ten. Sequencing was done on a sample of PBMCs. These receptor sequences come from a woman between 18 and 29 years old in good health and CMV-seronegative.

The V gene is TRBV2, the J gene TRBJ1-2; TRBD1 aligns across 8 bases. V trimming: 3 bases; J trimming: 2 bases; junction bases outside the gene matches: 5. The CDR3 runs 15 residues. The germline V gene has CDR1 SNHLY and CDR2 FYNNEI. CDR3 coding DNA: TGTGCCAGCAGTGAGGACAGGGTTCAGAACTATGGCTACACCTTC. Protein product: CASSEDRVQNYGYTF. Supplemented by reference TRBV2 and TRBJ1-2, the full variable domain reads EPEVTQTPSHQVTQMGQEVILRCVPISNHLYFYWYRQILGQKVEFLVSFYNNEISEKSEIFDDQFSVERPDGSNFTLKIRSTKLEDSAMYFCASSEDRVQNYGYTFGSGTRLTVV.

V usage is TRBV9 and J usage is TRBJ2-1, with D possibly TRBD2 on 6 matching bases. CDR1 is SGDLS and CDR2 is YYNGEE in the germline V gene. Trimming took off 0 bases at V and 8 bases at J, with 12 bases between the two ends. The CDR3 runs to 14 residues. In DNA, the CDR3 is TGTGCCAGCAGCGTAGACGGGAGAGGCGATGAGCAGTTCTTC. The encoded protein is CASSVDGRGDEQFF.

The chain is built from TRBV27 and TRBJ2-2; D ambiguous. Germline assignment: CDR1 MNHEY and CDR2 SMNVEV (reference sequence). This CDR3 contains 13 residues. Between the trimmed V and J ends, which lost 6 bases and 4 bases, there was a span of 9 bases. CDR3: CASRTFSTGELFF. The DNA for the CDR3 is TGTGCCAGCAGGACATTTTCCACCGGGGAGCTGTTTTTT.

The genes are TRBV7-3 and TRBJ2-5; D is undetermined. The CDR3 consists of 13 residues. V was clipped by 5 bases and J by 0 bases, with 7 bases between them. Per the germline V gene, CDR1 is SGHTA and CDR2 is FQGTGA. DNA of the CDR3: TGTGCCAGCAGCACAGAGTACCAAGAGACCCAGTACTTC. It codes for CASSTEYQETQYF.

The gene calls are TRBV13 and TRBJ2-1; possibly TRBD1 for D (6 bases). Germline CDR1 is PRHDT and CDR2 is FYEKMQ (reference sequence). The ends were cut back, 0 bases at V and 8 bases at J, with 11 bases in the middle. The CDR3 spans 14 residues. The CDR3: CASSLGAGAHEQFF. The CDR3 DNA is TGTGCCAGCAGCTTAGGGGCAGGGGCTCATGAGCAGTTCTTC.

The V gene is TRBV5-1, the J gene TRBJ1-2; 7 nucleotides agree with TRBD1. The CDR3 runs 13 residues. V lost 6 bases to trimming and J lost 3 bases; unmatched junction nucleotides: 5. Germline V gives CDR1 SGHRS, CDR2 YFSETQ. CDR3 sequence reads: CASTIDRDYGYTF. The CDR3 bases are TGCGCCAGCACTATAGACAGGGACTATGGCTACACCTTC.

This rearrangement joins TRBV7-9 to TRBJ2-1, with 7 nucleotides matching TRBD2. This CDR3 contains 16 residues. CDR1 SEHNR and CDR2 FQNEAQ come from the germline V gene (reference sequence). V trimming: 5 bases; J trimming: 0 bases; junction bases outside the gene matches: 7. The CDR3: CASSPRTSSSYNEQFF. CDR3 coding DNA: TGTGCCAGCAGCCCACGGACTAGTAGCTCCTACAATGAGCAGTTCTTC. The whole variable domain, filled in from reference TRBV7-9 and TRBJ2-1, reads DTGVSQNPRHKITKRGQNVTFRCDPISEHNRLYWYRQTLGQGPEFLTYFQNEAQLEKSRLLSDRFSAERPKGSFSTLEIQRTEQGDSAMYLCASSPRTSSSYNEQFFGPGTRLTVL.

The chain couples TRBV11-1 to TRBJ1-2, with 12 bases matching TRBD1. The V and J ends lost 3 bases and 7 bases, in that order; junction bases with no gene match: 3. Germline V lookup: CDR1 SGHAT, CDR2 FQDESV (reference sequence). The CDR3 sequence is 14 residues long. The CDR3 loop is CASSFGTGGPGYTF. CDR3 nucleotides: TGTGCCAGCAGCTTCGGGACAGGGGGCCCTGGCTACACCTTC.

The table lists this clone with a count of one. J is TRBJ2-2 and V is TRBV7-2; perhaps TRBD2 as D (5 bases). This CDR3 is 16 amino acids long. V lost 4 bases to trimming and J lost 6 bases, with 18 bases between them. Per the germline V gene, CDR1 is SGHTA and CDR2 is FQGNSA. The CDR3 sequence: CASSSTRDREAGELFF. CDR3 nucleotide sequence: TGTGCCAGCAGCTCTACGAGGGATAGGGAAGCCGGGGAGCTGTTTTTT.

The sample holds one count of this clone. The genes are TRBV6-7 and TRBJ2-5; possible D gene TRBD2, 6 bases. TRBV6-7 is an ORF, with its function uncertain. The CDR3 extends over 16 amino acids. V lost 5 bases to trimming and J lost 11 bases, with 27 bases between them. The chain's CDR3 is CASSRRKGCSSGEQYF. The CDR3 DNA follows: TGTGCCAGCAGTCGAAGGAAGGGATGTTCTTCGGGGGAGCAGTACTTC.

The gene calls are TRBV6-5 and TRBJ2-1; 7 bases fit TRBD1. Germline-derived CDR1 and CDR2 are MNHEY and SVGAGI. V lost 4 bases, J lost 1 base, and 4 bases stayed unmatched. CDR3 length equals 15 residues. The CDR3 loop reads CASSSDRASYNEQFF. CDR3 in DNA: TGTGCCAGCAGTTCCGACAGGGCTTCCTACAATGAGCAGTTCTTC.

The V gene is TRBV5-6, the J gene TRBJ2-7; D is possibly TRBD2 (5 bases). This CDR3 spans 13 amino acids. Germline V CDR1 and CDR2: SGHDT, YYEEEE. Trimming pared 3 bases from V and 3 bases from J, leaving 10 bases between. The CDR3 is CASSSLRGYEQYF. The CDR3 bases are TGTGCCAGCAGCTCCCTCCGGGGCTACGAGCAGTACTTC. The full variable domain, in which reference TRBV5-6 and TRBJ2-7 provide the parts outside the CDR3, is DAGVTQSPTHLIKTRGQQVTLRCSPKSGHDTVSWYQQALGQGPQFIFQYYEEEERQRGNFPDRFSGHQFPNYSSELNVNALLLGDSALYLCASSSLRGYEQYFGPGTRLTVT.

The chain links TRBV11-2 to TRBJ2-3; 15 bases line up with TRBD2. This CDR3 has 17 residues. Germline-derived CDR1 and CDR2 are SGHAT and FQNNGV. The junction had 4 bases not matched to a gene; V was cut back by 5 bases and J by 1 base. The CDR3 DNA follows: TGTGCCAGCAGCCGCGGACTAGCGGGGGGGGGCACAGATACGCAGTATTTT. It specifies CASSRGLAGGGTDTQYF.

This chain uses TRBV5-4 with TRBJ2-1; 15 bases agree with TRBD2. The V segment lost 5 bases and the J segment 9 bases; nucleotides outside the gene matches: 6. Germline V gene data show CDR1 as SGHNT and CDR2 as YYREEE (reference sequence). The CDR3 runs to 15 residues. CDR3 in amino acids: CASRSGLAGGIEQFF. The CDR3 nucleotides are TGTGCCAGCAGGTCGGGACTAGCGGGGGGAATTGAGCAGTTCTTC.

In nucleotides, the CDR3 is TGTGCCAGTAGTAGGGACAGGGGACACCCCCCGATGAACACTGAAGCTTTCTTT. Residues: CASSRDRGHPPMNTEAFF. V is TRBV19 and J is TRBJ1-1, with 10 bases lining up with TRBD1. Germline V lookup: CDR1 LNHDA, CDR2 SQIVND (reference sequence). The trim removed 4 bases at V and 0 bases at J, leaving 11 bases unmatched. The length of the CDR3 is 18 residues.

This clone showed up just a few times. This chain joins TRBV2 and TRBJ2-1; D is possibly TRBD1 (6 bases). The CDR3 runs to 12 residues. The V gene lost 2 bases and the J gene lost 9 bases, with 8 bases spanning the gap. CDR1 is SNHLY, CDR2 FYNNEI, per germline. This CDR3 reads CASSEQGSEQFF. CDR3 bases: TGTGCCAGCAGTGAACAGGGGAGTGAGCAGTTCTTC.

The V call is TRBV18, the J call TRBJ2-7; TRBD2 might be the D (5 bases). The germline V and J ends were trimmed by 2 bases and 3 bases, with 20 bases remaining between them. CDR3 size: 17 residues. In germline, CDR1 is KGHSH, CDR2 LQKENI. The CDR3 is CASSPYRTPGEHYEQYF. DNA for the CDR3: TGTGCCAGCTCACCATACCGGACTCCTGGGGAACACTACGAGCAGTACTTC.

The gene calls are TRBV4-3 and TRBJ2-2, with D possibly TRBD2 on 7 matching bases. V was pared by 0 bases and J by 4 bases, with 21 bases between. This CDR3 region has 19 residues. Germline assignment: CDR1 LGHNA and CDR2 YSLEER. The CDR3 DNA reads as TGCGCCAGCAGCCAAGACCCGACGAGGGCGGGGGCGACCACCGGGGAGCTGTTTTTT. Its protein is CASSQDPTRAGATTGELFF.

This clone occurred once. The chain couples TRBV14 to TRBJ1-2; 9 bases are shared with TRBD1. From germline, CDR1 is SGHDN and CDR2 FVKESK. This CDR3 comprises 14 residues. V gave up 3 bases and J gave up 6 bases; unmatched junction bases: 5. Here the CDR3 DNA reads TGTGCCAGCAGCCACGGGACAGGGATTCATGGCTACACCTTC. This codes for CASSHGTGIHGYTF.

The chain employs TRBV18 and TRBJ2-7, with 7 bases that match TRBD1. V was pared by 3 bases and J by 1 base, with 0 bases of the junction left unmatched. The germline V gene has CDR1 KGHSH and CDR2 LQKENI. The CDR3 consists of 13 residues. CDR3 protein: CASSPTGSYEQYF. The CDR3 DNA reads TGTGCCAGCTCACCGACAGGGTCCTACGAGCAGTACTTC.

The chain combines TRBV11-2 with TRBJ1-4; maybe TRBD1 (6 bases). Trimming took 5 bases from V and 8 from J, leaving 12 bases between them. Germline V gene sequence: CDR1 SGHAT, CDR2 FQNNGV. CDR3 length equals 13 residues. CDR3 bases: TGTGCCAGCAGCCAACAGGGTCAGGAAAAACTGTTTTTT. This encodes CASSQQGQEKLFF.

The chain recombines TRBV5-1 with TRBJ1-1; 8 nucleotides agree with TRBD1. The V gene's germline CDR1 is SGHRS and CDR2 YFSETQ. J gave up 4 bases and V 2 bases, and 16 bases lay outside the gene matches. The CDR3 covers 18 residues. CDR3 coding DNA: TGCGCCAGCAGCTTCCGGACAGGGAATCAATTATCGGGCACTGAAGCTTTCTTT. Translating it yields CASSFRTGNQLSGTEAFF.

This clone has ten or more counts. V gene TRBV18 combines with J gene TRBJ2-7, with a possible D match to TRBD1 (6 bases). Germline loops: CDR1 KGHSH, CDR2 LQKENI. The CDR3 is 14 residues long. The V and J ends lost 1 base and 5 bases respectively, with 12 bases between them. CDR3 in amino acids: CASSPLAQGDEQYF. The DNA for the CDR3 is TGTGCCAGCTCACCACTTGCACAGGGCGACGAGCAGTACTTC.

The chain couples TRBV15 to TRBJ2-2, with a tentative D call TRBD1 (5 bases). The length of the CDR3 is 16 residues. Germline loops: CDR1 LNHNV, CDR2 YYDKDF (reference sequence). The V gene lost 1 base and the J gene lost 2 bases, with 11 bases spanning the gap. The CDR3 bases are TGTGCCACCAGCAGAGGATGGGGCATTAACACCGGGGAGCTGTTTTTT. As protein: CATSRGWGINTGELFF.